Shown below are 20 T cell receptor beta chains from a single sample sequenced in a study of T cell responses to AZD1222 COVID-19 vaccine. Generated by immunoSEQ multiplex PCR, the TCRdb table keeps only in-frame clones and is missing some. The sample records more than 120,000 clones, roughly 91% being singletons. The sequences come from peripheral blood, collected on day 0 of AZD1222 vaccination. The source is an adult in good health.

This clone occurred once. V usage is TRBV6-2 or TRBV6-3 and J usage is TRBJ1-1; TRBD1 matches at 7 bases. The CDR3 loop spans 15 amino acids. Germline V gene data show CDR1 as MNHEY and CDR2 as SVGEGT. After removal of 0 bases from V and 4 bases from J, the junction contained 5 bases not matched to a gene. CDR3 DNA sequence: TGTGCCAGCAGTTACTCGACAGGGTTGGGCACTGAAGCTTTCTTT. It encodes CASSYSTGLGTEAFF.

This clone was counted only a few times. CDR3 coding DNA: TGTGCCAGCAGTGAAGGGAGCAATCAGCCCCAGCATTTT. It yields the protein CASSEGSNQPQHF. The chain employs TRBV2 and TRBJ1-5; the D is unclear. The CDR3 consists of 13 residues. Germline values: CDR1 SNHLY, CDR2 FYNNEI. Trimming left V 1 base short and J 1 base short, with 2 bases between.

This chain uses TRBV7-9 with TRBJ2-7; the D is unclear. With 8 bases removed from V and 3 bases from J, the gap between germline ends came to 11 bases. CDR1 SEHNR and CDR2 FQNEAQ come from the germline V gene (reference sequence). This CDR3 contains 12 residues. CDR3 sequence: CASGGLDYEQYF. The CDR3 DNA is TGTGCCAGCGGTGGGCTAGACTACGAGCAGTACTTC.

This rearrangement joins TRBV7-2 to TRBJ1-3; D remains ambiguous. The CDR3 extends over 15 amino acids. Between the trimmed V and J ends, which lost 1 base and 4 bases, there was a span of 11 bases. Germline CDR1 and CDR2: SGHTA and FQGNSA. CDR3 residues: CASSLVSGLGNTIYF. CDR3 coding DNA: TGTGCCAGCAGCTTAGTATCGGGGTTAGGAAACACCATATATTTT.

The chain links TRBV7-9 to TRBJ2-3, with TRBD2 matching over 8 bases. Germline V gives CDR1 SEHNR, CDR2 FQNEAQ (reference sequence). CDR3 length: 14 amino acids. The trim removed 5 bases at V and 6 bases at J, leaving 7 bases unmatched. CDR3 loop: CASSTGGVRDTQYF. The CDR3 DNA sequence: TGTGCCAGCAGCACCGGGGGGGTTAGGGATACGCAGTATTTT.

The chain combines TRBV7-2 with TRBJ1-2; D gene uncertain. Between the trimmed V and J ends, which lost 0 bases and 8 bases, there was a span of 10 bases. Looked up from germline, CDR1 is SGHTA and CDR2 is FQGNSA. There are 13 residues in the CDR3. CDR3 sequence (DNA): TGTGCCAGCAGCTTAGCGGATGGCAGGGGCTACACCTTC. This gives the protein CASSLADGRGYTF.

In DNA form, the CDR3 reads TGCAGCGTGGCCCCCAACACTGAAGCTTTCTTT. Translated, it gives CSVAPNTEAFF. The chain is built from TRBV29-1 and TRBJ1-1; no clear D. The V gene lost 6 bases and the J gene lost 2 bases, with 7 bases spanning the gap. The CDR3 loop spans 11 amino acids. Germline CDR1 is SQVTM and CDR2 is ANQGSEA.

The chain joins TRBV11-2 to TRBJ2-2; weak D call: TRBD1 (5 bases). The CDR3 contains 15 residues. Trimming stripped 5 bases from V and 4 bases from J, with 14 bases between. The V gene's germline CDR1 is SGHAT and CDR2 FQNNGV. DNA of the CDR3: TGTGCCAGCAGCCAGGGAAACCCGGGCACCGGGGAGCTGTTTTTT. Amino acids: CASSQGNPGTGELFF. The full variable domain, its missing parts supplied by reference TRBV11-2 and TRBJ2-2, is EAGVAQSPRYKIIEKRQSVAFWCNPISGHATLYWYQQILGQGPKLLIQFQNNGVVDDSQLPKDRFSAERLKGVDSTLKIQPAKLEDSAVYLCASSQGNPGTGELFFGEGSRLTVL.

This CDR3 reads CASRRTGATGELFF. CDR3 DNA sequence: TGTGCCAGCAGAAGGACAGGGGCAACCGGGGAGCTGTTTTTT. V and J are TRBV11-1 and TRBJ2-2; 9 bases agree with TRBD1. Germline V gives CDR1 SGHAT, CDR2 FQDESV (reference sequence). This CDR3 has 14 residues. The ends lost 6 bases at V and 5 bases at J; junction bases unmatched: 4.

The rearrangement joins TRBV5-1 to TRBJ2-6, with D possibly being TRBD1 (5 bases). The germline V and J ends were trimmed by 0 bases and 3 bases, with 7 bases remaining between them. Germline assignment: CDR1 SGHRS and CDR2 YFSETQ. The CDR3 is 15 amino acids. The CDR3 region is CASSLEGLGANVLTF. The CDR3 nucleotides read TGCGCCAGCAGCTTGGAGGGGCTTGGGGCCAACGTCCTGACTTTC.

The gene calls are TRBV15 and TRBJ2-2; 8 bases are a match to TRBD1. Germline CDR1 reads LNHNV; CDR2 reads YYDKDF (reference sequence). The CDR3 has 17 amino acids. V dropped 5 bases and J dropped 1; count of bases not matched to a gene: 9. Here the CDR3 DNA reads TGTGCCACCAGCCCGCGCGACAGGGGTGGGAACACCGGGGAGCTGTTTTTT. This translates into CATSPRDRGGNTGELFF.

This sequence joins TRBV28 and TRBJ1-2, with D possibly being TRBD1 (6 bases). Trimming shortened V by 3 bases and J by 6 bases, and 14 bases separated the two germline ends. The germline gives CDR1 MDHEN, CDR2 SYDVKM. CDR3 length: 14 amino acids. Written as DNA, the CDR3 is TGTGCCAGCAGTTTTGTTTCAGGGGCGGATGGCTACACCTTC. This sequence encodes CASSFVSGADGYTF.

The chain uses TRBV9 and TRBJ1-3; D gene unclear. There are 14 residues in the CDR3. The germline V gene encodes CDR1 SGDLS and CDR2 YYNGEE. V was clipped by 0 bases and J by 8 bases, with 12 bases between them. CDR3 residues: CASSVGVDPDTIYF. CDR3 DNA: TGTGCCAGCAGCGTAGGGGTGGACCCGGACACCATATATTTT.

The chain links TRBV6-5 to TRBJ1-2, with unresolved D. Trimming stripped 5 bases from V and 1 base from J, with 5 bases between. The CDR3 sequence is 12 residues long. Germline CDR1 MNHEY, CDR2 SVGAGI. Here the CDR3 reads CASSRDNYGYTF. The CDR3 DNA is TGTGCCAGCAGTCGCGATAACTATGGCTACACCTTC.

The J gene is TRBJ1-4, the V gene TRBV2; D ambiguous. Per the germline V gene, CDR1 is SNHLY and CDR2 is FYNNEI. V was shortened by 2 bases and J by 0 bases, with 13 bases between the two germline ends. CDR3 length equals 17 residues. CDR3 bases: TGTGCCAGCAGTGAACTCGGCGGTGCAACAACTAATGAAAAACTGTTTTTT. Its translation: CASSELGGATTNEKLFF.

The chain joins TRBV7-9 to TRBJ1-2, with D unclear. The V end lost 2 bases, the J end lost 7 bases, and 8 bases lay between the germline ends. CDR1 is SEHNR and CDR2 is FQNEAQ in the germline V gene (reference sequence). This CDR3 is built from 12 residues. CDR3 sequence: CASSLMGSGYTF. DNA for the CDR3: TGTGCCAGCAGCTTAATGGGATCTGGCTACACCTTC.

The J gene is TRBJ2-4, the V gene TRBV6-2 or TRBV6-3; D not certain. CDR3 size: 12 residues. V was cut by 4 bases and J by 0 bases, with 1 base left in between. Germline-derived CDR1 and CDR2 are MNHEY and SVGEGT. The CDR3 is CASSLAKNIQYF. The CDR3, as DNA: TGTGCCAGCAGTTTAGCCAAAAACATTCAGTACTTC.

The chain employs TRBV5-6 and TRBJ2-3; D uncertain. CDR3 length: 15 amino acids. The V end was cut by 0 bases, the J end by 0 bases, with 8 bases between. The germline CDR1 and CDR2 sequences are SGHDT and YYEEEE. Written as DNA, the CDR3 is TGTGCCAGCAGCTTGGTACGGCCTAGCACAGATACGCAGTATTTT. Translated: CASSLVRPSTDTQYF.

The CDR3 here is CASSTGTTNEKLFF. CDR3 coding DNA: TGTGCCAGCAGCACGGGAACAACTAATGAAAAACTGTTTTTT. The rearrangement uses TRBV5-5 and TRBJ1-4; D is unresolved. The ends were cut back, 4 bases at V and 0 bases at J, with 7 bases in the middle. This CDR3 has 14 amino acids. The germline V gene encodes CDR1 SGHKS and CDR2 YYEKEE (reference sequence).

V gene TRBV5-1 combines with J gene TRBJ1-5; 7 positions agree with TRBD1. Trimming removed 0 bases from V and 3 bases from J; junction bases left unmatched: 3. Germline-derived CDR1 and CDR2 are SGHRS and YFSETQ. This CDR3 region has 15 residues. Here the CDR3 reads CASSLGQGFNQPQHF. The CDR3 DNA sequence: TGCGCCAGCAGCTTGGGACAGGGCTTCAATCAGCCCCAGCATTTT.